This is a list of T cell receptor beta chains from one sample in a study of shared clonotypes between healthy human individuals. Assay used: immunoSEQ multiplex PCR; TCRdb lists only in-frame clones, some missing. Of fewer than 350,000 clones in the sample, roughly 84% were seen once. The sequencing sample was made of memory CD8+ T cells sorted from blood. The receptors stem from a young man in good health. Both conserved end residues are part of each CDR3. The D gene is left open where the match is weak. Only some rows state a clone size, as once, few, many or a class for expanded clones.

D gene	V gene	clone size	J gene	CDR3 protein	CDR3 DNA
TRBD1	TRBV15	.	TRBJ2-2	CATSTSGTEGTGELFF	TGTGCCACCAGCACCTCCGGGACAGAAGGCACCGGGGAGCTGTTTTTT
TRBD1	TRBV13	.	TRBJ2-7	CASSLIQGNSYEQYF	TGTGCCAGCAGTCTCATACAGGGGAACTCCTACGAGCAGTACTTC
.	TRBV5-4	.	TRBJ2-7	CASSTNPETPTYEQYF	TGTGCCAGCTCGACAAACCCCGAGACCCCAACCTACGAGCAGTACTTC
TRBD2	TRBV9	.	TRBJ2-2	CASSVPRGVANTGELFF	TGTGCCAGCAGCGTCCCCCGGGGGGTCGCGAACACCGGGGAGCTGTTTTTT
.	TRBV30	.	TRBJ1-6	CAWSVDNSPLHF	TGTGCCTGGAGTGTAGATAATTCACCCCTCCACTTT
.	TRBV6-1	.	TRBJ2-7	CASSKREYYEQYF	TGTGCCAGCAGTAAGAGAGAATACTACGAGCAGTACTTC
TRBD1	TRBV30	.	TRBJ1-2	CAWEGTGSFGYTF	TGTGCCTGGGAAGGGACAGGGTCTTTTGGCTACACCTTC
.	TRBV7-6	once	TRBJ2-1	CASSWTRGIGSNEQFF	TGTGCCAGCAGCTGGACGCGCGGGATTGGCAGCAATGAGCAGTTCTTC
TRBD2	TRBV9	.	TRBJ2-7	CASSVGGGTYEQYF	TGTGCCAGCAGCGTAGGCGGGGGGACCTACGAGCAGTACTTC
TRBD1	TRBV28	.	TRBJ2-7	CASSLHRGAYEQYF	TGTGCCAGCAGTTTACACAGGGGAGCATACGAGCAGTACTTC
.	TRBV4-1	few	TRBJ2-7	CASSQERGWDEQYF	TGCGCCAGCAGCCAAGAAAGGGGCTGGGACGAGCAGTACTTC
.	TRBV30	.	TRBJ2-1	CAFPVPYTYNEQFF	TGTGCCTTCCCCGTCCCTTATACCTACAATGAGCAGTTCTTC
.	TRBV27	.	TRBJ2-7	CASSWLGSYEQYF	TGTGCCAGCAGCTGGCTGGGTTCCTACGAGCAGTACTTC
TRBD2	TRBV5-1	.	TRBJ2-3	CASSLGLAGGEDTQYF	TGCGCCAGCAGCTTGGGACTAGCGGGGGGTGAGGATACGCAGTATTTT
.	TRBV14	.	TRBJ2-7	CASSQGETSHTISYEQYF	TGTGCCAGCAGCCAAGGTGAAACTAGCCATACCATCTCCTACGAGCAGTACTTC
.	TRBV21-1	.	TRBJ2-7	CASTRKRARSFEQYF	TGTGCCAGCACCCGGAAGCGGGCCAGATCCTTCGAGCAGTACTTC
.	TRBV10-3	.	TRBJ2-1	CAISGNPRDGSSYNEQFF	TGTGCCATCAGTGGGAACCCCCGGGACGGAAGCTCCTACAATGAGCAGTTCTTC
.	TRBV5-4	.	TRBJ1-1	CASSFGRETEAFF	TGTGCCAGCAGCTTTGGACGAGAGACTGAAGCTTTCTTT
.	TRBV5-1	.	TRBJ1-1	CASSFIIEAFF	TGCGCCAGCAGCTTTATTATAGAAGCTTTCTTT